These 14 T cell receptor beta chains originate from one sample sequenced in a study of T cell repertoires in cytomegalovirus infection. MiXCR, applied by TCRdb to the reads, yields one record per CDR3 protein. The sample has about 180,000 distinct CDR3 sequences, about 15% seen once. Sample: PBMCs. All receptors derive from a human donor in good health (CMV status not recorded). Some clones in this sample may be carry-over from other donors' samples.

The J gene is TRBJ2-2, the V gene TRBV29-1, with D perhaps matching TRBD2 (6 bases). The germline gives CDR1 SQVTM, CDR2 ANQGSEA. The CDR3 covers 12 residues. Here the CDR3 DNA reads TGCAGTGGGGGGAAGGGAACCGGGGAGCTGTTTTTT. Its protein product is CSGGKGTGELFF.

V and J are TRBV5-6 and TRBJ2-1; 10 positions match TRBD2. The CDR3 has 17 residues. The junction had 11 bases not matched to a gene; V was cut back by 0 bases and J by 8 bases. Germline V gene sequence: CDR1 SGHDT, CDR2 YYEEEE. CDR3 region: CASSLGASGRKTDEQFF. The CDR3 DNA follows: TGTGCCAGCAGCTTGGGGGCTAGCGGGAGAAAAACCGATGAGCAGTTCTTC.

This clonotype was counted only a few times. Here the CDR3 DNA reads TGTGCCAGCAGTGAACGGACAGCAACTAATGAAAAACTGTTTTTT. Encoded protein: CASSERTATNEKLFF. The chain joins TRBV2 to TRBJ1-4; a weak D match, TRBD1 (6 bases). CDR1 is SNHLY, CDR2 FYNNEI, per germline. The CDR3 runs 15 residues. The V and J ends lost 2 bases and 0 bases respectively, with 7 bases between them.

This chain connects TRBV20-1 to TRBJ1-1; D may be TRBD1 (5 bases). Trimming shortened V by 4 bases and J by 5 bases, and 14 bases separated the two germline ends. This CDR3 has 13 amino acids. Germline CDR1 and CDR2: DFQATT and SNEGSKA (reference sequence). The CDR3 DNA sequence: TGCAGTGCTAAAGACTCTCGGGGGACTGAAGCTTTCTTT. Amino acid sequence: CSAKDSRGTEAFF.

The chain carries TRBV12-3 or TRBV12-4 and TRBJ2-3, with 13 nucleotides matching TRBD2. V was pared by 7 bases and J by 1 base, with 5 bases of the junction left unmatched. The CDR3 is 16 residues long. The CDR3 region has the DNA TGTGCCAGCAACTTAGGACTAGCGGGGGGCACAGATACGCAGTATTTT. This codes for CASNLGLAGGTDTQYF.

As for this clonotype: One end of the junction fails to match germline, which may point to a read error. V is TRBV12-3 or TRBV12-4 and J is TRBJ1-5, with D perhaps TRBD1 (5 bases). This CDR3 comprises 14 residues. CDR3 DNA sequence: TGTACCAGCAGTTTGACAGCAAACAATCAGCCCCAGCATTTT. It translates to CTSSLTANNQPQHF.

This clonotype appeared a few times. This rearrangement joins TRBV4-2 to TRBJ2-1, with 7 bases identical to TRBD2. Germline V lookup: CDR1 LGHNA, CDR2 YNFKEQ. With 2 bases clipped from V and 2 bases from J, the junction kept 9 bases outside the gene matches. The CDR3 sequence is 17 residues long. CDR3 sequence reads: CASSQRRREFPYNEQFF. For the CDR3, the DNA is TGTGCCAGCAGCCAAAGAAGGCGGGAGTTTCCCTACAATGAGCAGTTCTTC.

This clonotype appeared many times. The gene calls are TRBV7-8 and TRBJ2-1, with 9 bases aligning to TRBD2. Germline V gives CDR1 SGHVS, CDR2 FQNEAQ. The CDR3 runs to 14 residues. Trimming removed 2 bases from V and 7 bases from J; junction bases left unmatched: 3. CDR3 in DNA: TGTGCCAGCAGCTTACCGGCGGGGGGGAATGAGCAGTTCTTC. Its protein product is CASSLPAGGNEQFF.

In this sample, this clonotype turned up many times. The CDR3 protein is CAISPGALGFPYEQYF. CDR3 sequence (DNA): TGTGCCATCAGCCCGGGGGCCCTAGGGTTCCCCTACGAGCAGTACTTC. This sequence joins TRBV10-3 and TRBJ2-7; tentatively, D is TRBD1 or TRBD2 (6 bases each). V was cut by 6 bases and J by 2 bases, with 20 bases left in between. The CDR3 has 16 amino acids. Germline CDR1 reads ENHRY; CDR2 reads SYGVKD.

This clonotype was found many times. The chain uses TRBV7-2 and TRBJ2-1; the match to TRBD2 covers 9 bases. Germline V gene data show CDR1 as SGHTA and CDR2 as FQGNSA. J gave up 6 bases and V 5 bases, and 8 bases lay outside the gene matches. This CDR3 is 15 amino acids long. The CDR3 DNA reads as TGTGCCAGCAGCCGTCCGGGACTAGCCGGCAATGAGCAGTTCTTC. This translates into CASSRPGLAGNEQFF.

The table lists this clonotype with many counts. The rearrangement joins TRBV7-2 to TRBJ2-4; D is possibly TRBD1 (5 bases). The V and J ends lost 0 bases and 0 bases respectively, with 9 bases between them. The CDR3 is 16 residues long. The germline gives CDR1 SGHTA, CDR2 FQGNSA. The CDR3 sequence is CASSLAKGLAKNIQYF. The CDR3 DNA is TGTGCCAGCAGCTTAGCCAAGGGGCTAGCCAAAAACATTCAGTACTTC.

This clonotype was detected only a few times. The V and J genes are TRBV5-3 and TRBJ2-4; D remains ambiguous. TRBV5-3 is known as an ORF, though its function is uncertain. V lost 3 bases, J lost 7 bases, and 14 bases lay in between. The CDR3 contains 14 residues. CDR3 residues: CARSWLFPRNIQYF. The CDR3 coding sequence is TGTGCCAGAAGCTGGCTCTTCCCTCGGAACATTCAGTACTTC.

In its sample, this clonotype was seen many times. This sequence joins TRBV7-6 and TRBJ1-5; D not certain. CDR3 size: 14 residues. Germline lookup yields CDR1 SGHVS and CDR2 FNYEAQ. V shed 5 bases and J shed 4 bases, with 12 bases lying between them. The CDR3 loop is CASSSGFGNQPQHF. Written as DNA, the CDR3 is TGTGCCAGCAGCAGCGGGTTTGGTAATCAGCCCCAGCATTTT.

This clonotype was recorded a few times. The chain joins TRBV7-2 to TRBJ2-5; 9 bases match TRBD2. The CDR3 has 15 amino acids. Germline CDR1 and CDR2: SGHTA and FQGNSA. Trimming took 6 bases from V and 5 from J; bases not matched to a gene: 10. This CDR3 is CASSYESGRMETQYF. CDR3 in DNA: TGTGCCAGCAGTTATGAGAGCGGGAGGATGGAGACCCAGTACTTC.